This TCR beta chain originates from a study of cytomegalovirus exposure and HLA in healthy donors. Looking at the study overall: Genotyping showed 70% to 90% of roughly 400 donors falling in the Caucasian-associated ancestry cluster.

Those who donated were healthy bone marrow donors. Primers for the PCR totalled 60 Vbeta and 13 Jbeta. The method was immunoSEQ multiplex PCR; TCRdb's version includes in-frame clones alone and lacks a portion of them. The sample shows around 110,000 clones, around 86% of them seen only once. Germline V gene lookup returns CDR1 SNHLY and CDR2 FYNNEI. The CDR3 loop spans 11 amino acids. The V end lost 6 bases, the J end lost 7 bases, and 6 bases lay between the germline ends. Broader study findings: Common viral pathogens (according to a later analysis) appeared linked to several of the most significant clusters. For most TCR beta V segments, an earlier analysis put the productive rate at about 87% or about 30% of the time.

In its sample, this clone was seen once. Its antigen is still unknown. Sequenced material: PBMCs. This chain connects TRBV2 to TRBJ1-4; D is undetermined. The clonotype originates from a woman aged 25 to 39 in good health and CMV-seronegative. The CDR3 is CASSKLEKLFF. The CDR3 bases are TGTGCCAGCAGCAAACTTGAAAAACTGTTTTTT. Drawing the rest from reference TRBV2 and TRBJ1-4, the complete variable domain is EPEVTQTPSHQVTQMGQEVILRCVPISNHLYFYWYRQILGQKVEFLVSFYNNEISEKSEIFDDQFSVERPDGSNFTLKIRSTKLEDSAMYFCASSKLEKLFFGSGTQLSVL.